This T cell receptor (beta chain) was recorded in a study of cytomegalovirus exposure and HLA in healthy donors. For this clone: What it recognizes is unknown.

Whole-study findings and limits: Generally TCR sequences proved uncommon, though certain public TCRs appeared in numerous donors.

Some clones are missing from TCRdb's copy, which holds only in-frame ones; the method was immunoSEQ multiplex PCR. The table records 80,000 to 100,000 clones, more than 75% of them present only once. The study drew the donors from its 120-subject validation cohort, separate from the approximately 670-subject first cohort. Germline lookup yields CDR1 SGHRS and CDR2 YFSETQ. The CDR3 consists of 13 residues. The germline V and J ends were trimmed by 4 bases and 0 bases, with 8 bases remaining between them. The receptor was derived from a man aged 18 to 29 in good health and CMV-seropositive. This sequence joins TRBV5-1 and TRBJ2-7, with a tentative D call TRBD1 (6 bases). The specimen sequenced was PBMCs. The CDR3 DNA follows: TGCGCCAGCAGCGACAGGAACTCCTACGAGCAGTACTTC. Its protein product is CASSDRNSYEQYF.